This T cell receptor (beta chain) was recovered during a study of T cells in Graves' hyperthyroidism and ophthalmopathy. The CDR3 has 17 amino acids. V gave up 4 bases and J gave up 2 bases, with 21 bases separating them. Germline V gene sequence: CDR1 SGHTA, CDR2 FQGNSA. Amplification targeted TCR beta CDR3 regions from RNA transcripts. The HTBI primer set was used in a first-round RT-PCR of the TCR CDR3. TCRdb passed the multiplex PCR reads through MiXCR, listing each CDR3 protein once. Here the sample spans about 290,000 distinct CDR3 sequences, roughly 17% being singletons. This clonotype occurred many times. The antigen is not known. Study findings and constraints: Patients with ophthalmopathy were separated from those with stable hyperthyroidism by a 13 V-J model.

This chain links TRBV7-2 with TRBJ2-7; D may be TRBD2 (6 bases). This TCR was sampled from a man in his thirties or forties with Graves' hyperthyroidism. The sample consisted of blood. The CDR3 DNA reads TGTGCCAGCAGCTCTGCTGCGGGGAGCGCTGCTCCCTACGAGCAGTACTTC. Protein sequence: CASSSAAGSAAPYEQYF.